This entry lists 10 T cell receptor beta chains sequenced from one sample in a study of shared clonotypes between healthy human individuals. This table comes from immunoSEQ multiplex PCR, and its TCRdb copy is limited to in-frame clones, with some not included. The sample comprises about 1.5 million clones, roughly 96% of which are singletons, and roughly 1.2% rests with the top ten. The sample was naive CD4+ T cells sorted from blood. The sample's subset: CD45RA+ positively selected. All receptors derive from a man aged 25 to 45 in good health.

The chain's CDR3 is CASSLFAGGISGNTIYF. The CDR3 DNA is TGTGCCAGCAGTTTATTCGCGGGGGGGATCTCTGGAAACACCATATATTTT. The V gene is TRBV28, the J gene TRBJ1-3, with D perhaps TRBD1 (5 bases). CDR1 and CDR2 from the germline V gene are MDHEN and SYDVKM. The CDR3 runs 17 residues. V dropped 1 base and J dropped 0 bases, with 13 bases sitting between them.

CDR3 in amino acids: CASSRKPGQGREQYF. The CDR3 region has the DNA TGTGCCAGCAGTCGGAAGCCGGGACAGGGGCGGGAGCAGTACTTC. The chain carries TRBV6-5 and TRBJ2-7; 10 nucleotides line up with TRBD1. This CDR3 comprises 15 residues. The germline V gene has CDR1 MNHEY and CDR2 SVGAGI. V was clipped by 5 bases and J by 7 bases; unmatched bases: 11.

The chain carries TRBV7-9 and TRBJ2-7; the D gene is possibly TRBD1 (5 bases). Germline V CDR1 and CDR2: SEHNR, FQNEAQ (reference sequence). The CDR3 has 17 amino acids. The V and J ends lost 5 bases and 2 bases respectively, with 22 bases between them. The CDR3 is CASSLQARTRGPYEQYF. In nucleotides, the CDR3 is TGTGCCAGCAGCCTACAGGCGAGGACGCGCGGCCCCTACGAGCAGTACTTC. Full variable domain (outside the CDR3, taken from reference TRBV7-9 and TRBJ2-7): DTGVSQNPRHKITKRGQNVTFRCDPISEHNRLYWYRQTLGQGPEFLTYFQNEAQLEKSRLLSDRFSAERPKGSFSTLEIQRTEQGDSAMYLCASSLQARTRGPYEQYFGPGTRLTVT.

The chain employs TRBV10-1 and TRBJ2-1; 14 nucleotides match TRBD2. Germline CDR1 WNHNN, CDR2 SYGVQD (reference sequence). V shed 2 bases, J shed 2 bases, and the junction held 8 bases outside the gene matches. The CDR3 spans 19 residues. In DNA form, the CDR3 reads TGCGCCAGCAGTGAGGGACTAGCGGGGGGTTTCCAGGCCTACAATGAGCAGTTCTTC. This codes for CASSEGLAGGFQAYNEQFF.

This clone was detected only once. V and J are TRBV25-1 and TRBJ2-7; 9 positions agree with TRBD1. V dropped 3 bases and J dropped 4; count of bases not matched to a gene: 7. CDR3 length: 15 residues. Germline CDR1 and CDR2: MGHDK and SYGVNS. CDR3 protein: CASSDPPGQGYEQYF. The CDR3 DNA is TGTGCCAGCAGTGATCCCCCGGGACAGGGTTACGAGCAGTACTTC.

CDR3 coding DNA: TGTGCCACCAGCAGAGATCTTGGGGTCCCCTACACCTTC. Protein sequence: CATSRDLGVPYTF. This chain links TRBV15 with TRBJ1-2; D not resolved. CDR1 LNHNV and CDR2 YYDKDF come from the germline V gene (reference sequence). The CDR3 loop spans 13 amino acids. V was trimmed by 0 bases and J by 10 bases, leaving 12 bases between them.

The rearrangement joins TRBV7-2 to TRBJ2-5; 8 positions agree with TRBD2. CDR3 length equals 14 residues. Germline V gene sequence: CDR1 SGHTA, CDR2 FQGNSA. V shed 1 base, J shed 4 bases, and the junction held 2 bases outside the gene matches. The DNA for the CDR3 is TGTGCCAGCAGCTTAGGCGGGGGGAGAGAGACCCAGTACTTC. It specifies CASSLGGGRETQYF.

The chain joins TRBV9 to TRBJ2-3; D is unclear. This CDR3 is 14 amino acids long. CDR1 and CDR2 (germline): SGDLS, YYNGEE. The V end lost 3 bases, the J end lost 1 base, and 9 bases lay between the germline ends. CDR3 amino acids: CASSDLSGTDTQYF. The CDR3 region has the DNA TGTGCCAGCAGCGATCTCTCAGGCACAGATACGCAGTATTTT. Full variable domain (remainder filled in from reference TRBV9 and TRBJ2-3): DSGVTQTPKHLITATGQRVTLRCSPRSGDLSVYWYQQSLDQGLQFLIQYYNGEERAKGNILERFSAQQFPDLHSELNLSSLELGDSALYFCASSDLSGTDTQYFGPGTRLTVL.

DNA for the CDR3: TGTGCCAGCAGCGACCGGGACCGACAGGCGCAAACCACAGATACGCAGTATTTT. Amino acids: CASSDRDRQAQTTDTQYF. V usage is TRBV4-2 and J usage is TRBJ2-3, with D possibly TRBD1 on 6 matching bases. The germline gives CDR1 LGHNA, CDR2 YNFKEQ. V was shortened by 5 bases and J by 2 bases, with 23 bases between the two germline ends. The CDR3 length is 18 residues.

The V and J genes are TRBV5-5 and TRBJ1-4; D remains ambiguous. This CDR3 spans 16 amino acids. V was cut by 0 bases and J by 0 bases, with 9 bases left in between. Germline V gene lookup returns CDR1 SGHKS and CDR2 YYEKEE (reference sequence). The chain's CDR3 is CASSLERVATNEKLFF. Written as DNA, the CDR3 is TGTGCCAGCAGCTTGGAAAGGGTGGCAACTAATGAAAAACTGTTTTTT.